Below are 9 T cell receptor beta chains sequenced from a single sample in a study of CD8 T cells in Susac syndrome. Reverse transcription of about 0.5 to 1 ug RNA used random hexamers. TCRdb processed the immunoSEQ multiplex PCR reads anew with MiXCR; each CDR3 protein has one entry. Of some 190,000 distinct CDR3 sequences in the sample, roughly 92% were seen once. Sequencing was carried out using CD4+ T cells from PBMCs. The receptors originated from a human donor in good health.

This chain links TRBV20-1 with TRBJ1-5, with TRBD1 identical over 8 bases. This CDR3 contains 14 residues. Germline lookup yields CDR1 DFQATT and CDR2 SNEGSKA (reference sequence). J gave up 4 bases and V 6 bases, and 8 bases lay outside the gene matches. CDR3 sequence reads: CSARDRRLNQPQHF. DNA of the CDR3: TGCAGTGCCCGGGACAGGAGGTTAAATCAGCCCCAGCATTTT.

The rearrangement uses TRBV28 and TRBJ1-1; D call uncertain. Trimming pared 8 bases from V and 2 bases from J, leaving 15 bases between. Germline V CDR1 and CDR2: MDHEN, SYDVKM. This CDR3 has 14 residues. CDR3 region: CASRGGGANTEAFF. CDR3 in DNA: TGTGCCAGCCGGGGAGGAGGTGCTAACACTGAAGCTTTCTTT.

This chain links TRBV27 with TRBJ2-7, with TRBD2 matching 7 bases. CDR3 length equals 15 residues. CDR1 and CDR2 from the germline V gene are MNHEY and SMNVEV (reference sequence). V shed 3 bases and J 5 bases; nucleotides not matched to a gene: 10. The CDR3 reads CASSFSAGDLHEQYV. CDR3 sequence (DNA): TGTGCCAGCAGTTTCTCCGCGGGGGACCTCCACGAGCAGTACGTC.

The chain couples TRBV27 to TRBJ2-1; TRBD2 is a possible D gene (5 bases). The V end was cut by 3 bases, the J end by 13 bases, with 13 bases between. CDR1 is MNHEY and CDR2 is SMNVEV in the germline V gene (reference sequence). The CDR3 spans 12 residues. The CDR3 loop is CASSFRREIQFF. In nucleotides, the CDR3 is TGTGCCAGCAGTTTTCGCCGGGAAATACAGTTCTTC.

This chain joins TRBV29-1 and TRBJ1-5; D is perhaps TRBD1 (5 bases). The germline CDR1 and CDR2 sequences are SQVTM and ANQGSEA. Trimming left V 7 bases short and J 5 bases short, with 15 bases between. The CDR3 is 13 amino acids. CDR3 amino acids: CSGGQSVDQPQHF. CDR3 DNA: TGCAGCGGAGGACAATCTGTCGATCAGCCCCAGCATTTT.

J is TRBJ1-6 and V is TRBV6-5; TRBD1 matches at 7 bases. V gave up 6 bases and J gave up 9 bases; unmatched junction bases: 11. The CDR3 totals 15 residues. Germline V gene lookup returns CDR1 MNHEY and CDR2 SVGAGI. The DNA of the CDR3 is TGTGCCAGCAGAGCCGGGACCCAGGGGGTTTCACCCCTCCACTTT. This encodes CASRAGTQGVSPLHF.

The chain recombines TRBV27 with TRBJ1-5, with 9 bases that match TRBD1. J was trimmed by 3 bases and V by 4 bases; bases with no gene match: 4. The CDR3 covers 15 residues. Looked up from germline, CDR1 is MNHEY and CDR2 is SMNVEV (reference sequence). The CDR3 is CASSWTGAINQPQHF. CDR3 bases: TGTGCCAGCAGTTGGACAGGGGCAATCAATCAGCCCCAGCATTTT.

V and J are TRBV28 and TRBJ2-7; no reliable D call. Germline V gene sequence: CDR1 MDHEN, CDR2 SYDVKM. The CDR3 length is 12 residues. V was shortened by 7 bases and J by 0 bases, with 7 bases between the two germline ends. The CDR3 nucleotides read TGTGCCAGCAAAAGCCCCTCCTACGAGCAGTACGTC. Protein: CASKSPSYEQYV.

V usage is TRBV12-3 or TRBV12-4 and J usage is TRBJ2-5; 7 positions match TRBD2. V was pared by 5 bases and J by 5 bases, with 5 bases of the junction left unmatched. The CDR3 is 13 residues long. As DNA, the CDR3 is TGTGCCAGCAGTCTTCTTAGCGGGGAGACCCAGTACTTC. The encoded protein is CASSLLSGETQYF.